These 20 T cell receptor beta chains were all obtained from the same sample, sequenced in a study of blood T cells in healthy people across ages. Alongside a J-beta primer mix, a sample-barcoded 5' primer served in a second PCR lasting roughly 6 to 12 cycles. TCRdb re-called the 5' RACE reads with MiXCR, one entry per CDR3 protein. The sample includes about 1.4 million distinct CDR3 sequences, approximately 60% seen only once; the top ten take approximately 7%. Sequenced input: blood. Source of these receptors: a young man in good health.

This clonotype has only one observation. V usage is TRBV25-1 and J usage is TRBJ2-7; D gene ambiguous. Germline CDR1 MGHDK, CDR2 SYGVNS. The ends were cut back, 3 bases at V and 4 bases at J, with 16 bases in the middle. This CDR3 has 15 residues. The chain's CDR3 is CASSDRSTTSYEQYF. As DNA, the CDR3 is TGTGCCAGCAGTGATCGGTCAACAACCTCATACGAGCAGTACTTC.

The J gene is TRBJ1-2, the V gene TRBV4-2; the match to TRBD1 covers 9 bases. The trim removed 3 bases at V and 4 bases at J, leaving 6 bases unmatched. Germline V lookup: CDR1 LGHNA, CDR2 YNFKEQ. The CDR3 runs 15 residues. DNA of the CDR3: TGTGCCAGCAGCCAGGGACAGGGCTCAAGCTATGGCTACACCTTC. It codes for CASSQGQGSSYGYTF.

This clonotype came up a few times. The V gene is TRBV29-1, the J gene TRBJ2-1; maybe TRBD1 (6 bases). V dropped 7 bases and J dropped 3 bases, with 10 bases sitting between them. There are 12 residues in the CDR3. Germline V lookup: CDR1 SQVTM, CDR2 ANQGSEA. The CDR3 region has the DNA TGCAGCGCCACGGACAGCTACAATGAGCAGTTCTTC. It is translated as CSATDSYNEQFF.

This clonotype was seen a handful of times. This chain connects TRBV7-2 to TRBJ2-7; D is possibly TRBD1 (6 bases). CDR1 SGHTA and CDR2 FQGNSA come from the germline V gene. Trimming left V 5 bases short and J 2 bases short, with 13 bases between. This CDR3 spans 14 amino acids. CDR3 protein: CASSASRTAYEQYF. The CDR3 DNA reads TGTGCCAGCAGCGCCTCACGGACAGCCTACGAGCAGTACTTC.

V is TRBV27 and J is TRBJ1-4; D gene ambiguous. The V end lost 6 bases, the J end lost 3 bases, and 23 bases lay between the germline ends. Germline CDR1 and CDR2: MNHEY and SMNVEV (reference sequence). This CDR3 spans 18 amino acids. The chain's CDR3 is CASRSWGTRTGANEKLFF. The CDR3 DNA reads TGTGCCAGCAGGTCGTGGGGTACGCGCACCGGGGCTAATGAAAAACTGTTTTTT.

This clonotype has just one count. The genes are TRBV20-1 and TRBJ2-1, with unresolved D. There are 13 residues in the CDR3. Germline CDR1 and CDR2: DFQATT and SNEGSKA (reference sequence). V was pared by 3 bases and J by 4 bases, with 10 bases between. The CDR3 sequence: CSASRRLYNEQFF. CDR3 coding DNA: TGCAGTGCTAGTAGGCGGCTTTACAATGAGCAGTTCTTC.

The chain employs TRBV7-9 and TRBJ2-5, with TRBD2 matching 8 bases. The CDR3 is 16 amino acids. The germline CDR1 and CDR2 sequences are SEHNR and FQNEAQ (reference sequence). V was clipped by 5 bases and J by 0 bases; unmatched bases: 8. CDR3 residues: CASSPREGVDQETQYF. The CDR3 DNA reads TGTGCCAGCAGCCCCCGGGAGGGGGTGGACCAAGAGACCCAGTACTTC.

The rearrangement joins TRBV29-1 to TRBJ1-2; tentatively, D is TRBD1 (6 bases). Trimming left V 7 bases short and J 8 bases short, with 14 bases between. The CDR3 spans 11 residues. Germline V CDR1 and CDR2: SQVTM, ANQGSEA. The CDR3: CSAQGGGGYTF. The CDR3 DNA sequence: TGCAGCGCACAGGGCGGCGGGGGCTACACCTTC.

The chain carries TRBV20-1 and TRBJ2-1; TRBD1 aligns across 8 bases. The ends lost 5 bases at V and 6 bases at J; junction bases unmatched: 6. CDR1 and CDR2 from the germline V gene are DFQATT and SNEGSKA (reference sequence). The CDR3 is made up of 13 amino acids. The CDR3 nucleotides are TGCAGTGCTTCAGGACAGGGTGGCAATGAGCAGTTCTTC. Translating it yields CSASGQGGNEQFF.

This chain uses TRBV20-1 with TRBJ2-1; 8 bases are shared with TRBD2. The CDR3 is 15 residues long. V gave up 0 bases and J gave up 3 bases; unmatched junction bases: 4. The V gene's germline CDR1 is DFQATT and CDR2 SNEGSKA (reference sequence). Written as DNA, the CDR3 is TGCAGTGCTAGAGACGGGGGGGAAAACTACAATGAGCAGTTCTTC. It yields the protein CSARDGGENYNEQFF.

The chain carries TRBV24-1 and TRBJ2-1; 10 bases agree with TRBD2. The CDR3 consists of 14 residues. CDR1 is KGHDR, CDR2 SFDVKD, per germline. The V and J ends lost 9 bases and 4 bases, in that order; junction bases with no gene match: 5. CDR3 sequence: CATQAGGPYNEQFF. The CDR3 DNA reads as TGTGCCACCCAAGCGGGAGGGCCTTACAATGAGCAGTTCTTC.

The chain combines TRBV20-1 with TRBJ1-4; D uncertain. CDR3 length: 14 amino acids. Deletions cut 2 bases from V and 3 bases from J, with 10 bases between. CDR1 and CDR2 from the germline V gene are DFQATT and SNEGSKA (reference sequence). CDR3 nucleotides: TGCAGTGCTAGATCTCGGGCAGCTAATGAAAAACTGTTTTTT. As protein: CSARSRAANEKLFF.

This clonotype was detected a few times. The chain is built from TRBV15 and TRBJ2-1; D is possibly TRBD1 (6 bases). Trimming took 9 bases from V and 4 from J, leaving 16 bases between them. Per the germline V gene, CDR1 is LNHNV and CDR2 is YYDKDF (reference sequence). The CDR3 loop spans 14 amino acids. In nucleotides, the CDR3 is TGTGCCACTCAGGGGTTGTCCTTATACAATGAGCAGTTCTTC. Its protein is CATQGLSLYNEQFF. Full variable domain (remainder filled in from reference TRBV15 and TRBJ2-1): DAMVIQNPRYQVTQFGKPVTLSCSQTLNHNVMYWYQQKSSQAPKLLFHYYDKDFNNEADTPDNFQSRRPNTSFCFLDIRSPGLGDTAMYLCATQGLSLYNEQFFGPGTRLTVL.

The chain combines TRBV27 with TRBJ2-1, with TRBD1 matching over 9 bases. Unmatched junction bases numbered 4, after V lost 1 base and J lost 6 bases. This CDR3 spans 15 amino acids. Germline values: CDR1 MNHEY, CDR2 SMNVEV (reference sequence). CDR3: CASSLFGTGSNEQFF. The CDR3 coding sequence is TGTGCCAGCAGTTTATTCGGGACAGGGTCCAATGAGCAGTTCTTC.

This CDR3 is CASSQDYTPLNYGYTF. CDR3 nucleotide sequence: TGTGCCAGCAGCCAAGACTATACTCCTCTTAACTATGGCTACACCTTC. V is TRBV14 and J is TRBJ1-2; no definite D call. CDR3 length equals 16 residues. Germline V lookup: CDR1 SGHDN, CDR2 FVKESK. The V end was cut by 0 bases, the J end by 1 base, with 12 bases between.

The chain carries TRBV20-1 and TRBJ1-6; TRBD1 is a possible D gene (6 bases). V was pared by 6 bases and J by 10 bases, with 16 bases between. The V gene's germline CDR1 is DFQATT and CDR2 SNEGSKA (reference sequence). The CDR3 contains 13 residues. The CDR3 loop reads CSARYRVGSPLHF. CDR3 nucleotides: TGCAGTGCGCGCTACAGGGTCGGGTCACCCCTCCACTTT.

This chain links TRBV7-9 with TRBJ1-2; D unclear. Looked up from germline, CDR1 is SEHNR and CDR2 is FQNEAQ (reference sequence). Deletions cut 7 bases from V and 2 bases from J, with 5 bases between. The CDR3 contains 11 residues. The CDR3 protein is CASKGNYGYTF. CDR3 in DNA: TGTGCCAGCAAGGGCAACTATGGCTACACCTTC.

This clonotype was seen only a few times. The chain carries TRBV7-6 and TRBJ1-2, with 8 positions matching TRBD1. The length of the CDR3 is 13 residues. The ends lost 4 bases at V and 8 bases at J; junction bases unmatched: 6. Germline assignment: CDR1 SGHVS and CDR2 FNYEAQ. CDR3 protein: CASSYRTGLGYTF. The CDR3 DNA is TGTGCCAGCAGCTATAGGACAGGGCTAGGCTACACCTTC.

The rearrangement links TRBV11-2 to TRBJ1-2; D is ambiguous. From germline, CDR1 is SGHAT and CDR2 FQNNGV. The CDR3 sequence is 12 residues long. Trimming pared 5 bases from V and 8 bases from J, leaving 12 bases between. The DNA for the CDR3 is TGTGCCAGCAGCATTGGCTGGACCGGCTACACCTTC. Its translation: CASSIGWTGYTF.

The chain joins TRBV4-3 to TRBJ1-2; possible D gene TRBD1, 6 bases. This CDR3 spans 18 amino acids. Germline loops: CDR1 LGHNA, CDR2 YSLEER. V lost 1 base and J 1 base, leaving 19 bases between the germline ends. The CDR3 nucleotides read TGCGCCAGCAGCCAAGGAACGGTGGCAGGGGATAATAACTATGGCTACACCTTC. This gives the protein CASSQGTVAGDNNYGYTF.